The 4 T cell receptor beta chains below all came from one sample that was sequenced in a study of T-cell memory formation after mild COVID-19. TCRdb used MiXCR to reprocess the 5' RACE reads, holding one entry per CDR3 protein. The table has fewer than 300,000 distinct CDR3 sequences, approximately 18% seen once. Source material: PBMCs or a T cell subset sorted from them (not recorded which). The origin of the receptors is a young man who had mild COVID-19 (a few samples of this study predate the infection). Cell type and time point are not known.

This clonotype was seen at least ten times. The chain couples TRBV28 to TRBJ2-2, with no clear D. V lost 8 bases to trimming and J lost 1 base, with 14 bases between them. The CDR3 sequence is 15 residues long. Germline CDR1 reads MDHEN; CDR2 reads SYDVKM. This CDR3 reads CASARIRVNTGELFF. CDR3 sequence (DNA): TGTGCCAGCGCCAGGATCCGGGTGAACACCGGGGAGCTGTTTTTT.

This clonotype came up many times. This chain links TRBV29-1 with TRBJ2-5; D is possibly TRBD1 (5 bases). Germline lookup yields CDR1 SQVTM and CDR2 ANQGSEA. The V and J ends lost 7 bases and 5 bases respectively, with 17 bases between them. This CDR3 is 13 amino acids long. DNA for the CDR3: TGCAGCGGGGGCGCACGATCGGCGGAGACCCAGTACTTC. Translation: CSGGARSAETQYF. The full variable domain, its missing parts supplied by reference TRBV29-1 and TRBJ2-5, is SAVISQKPSRDICQRGTSLTIQCQVDSQVTMMFWYRQQPGQSLTLIATANQGSEATYESGFVIDKFPISRPNLTFSTLTVSNMSPEDSSIYLCSGGARSAETQYFGPGTRLLVL.

This clonotype was observed a few times. The CDR3, as DNA: TGTGCCACCAGTGATTCAGGGTCTGGCCAGCCCCAGCATTTT. This codes for CATSDSGSGQPQHF. The gene calls are TRBV24-1 and TRBJ1-5; D may be TRBD1 (5 bases). V was cut by 2 bases and J by 7 bases, with 11 bases left in between. The CDR3 loop spans 14 amino acids. Germline assignment: CDR1 KGHDR and CDR2 SFDVKD.

J is TRBJ1-2 and V is TRBV4-3, with D maybe TRBD1 (5 bases). Germline CDR1 is LGHNA and CDR2 is YSLEER. V gave up 0 bases and J gave up 13 bases, with 12 bases separating them. The CDR3 is 12 amino acids. CDR3 sequence reads: CASSQDGGESTF. Here the CDR3 DNA reads TGCGCCAGCAGCCAAGATGGGGGGGAAAGCACCTTC.